Included here is one T cell receptor (beta chain) sequence, with context. The target antigen is unknown. This CDR3 region has 15 residues. Trimming took off 6 bases at V and 4 bases at J, with 20 bases between the two ends. Germline V lookup: CDR1 SGHNT, CDR2 YYREEE (reference sequence). The data stem from a study of T cell responses to AZD1222 COVID-19 vaccine. Sequenced by immunoSEQ multiplex PCR; TCRdb stores in-frame clones only, minus some. The table lists about 70,000 clones, around 84% of them singletons. Regarding the study as a whole: Scientists sampled the repertoires only once the peak T cell response had passed. Clonal diversity was possibly underestimated, and white British individuals and females predominated among donors. Among AZD1222 vaccinees, only six or seven were seropositive at baseline.

This clonotype was sampled from an adult in good health. The chain recombines TRBV5-4 with TRBJ2-7; TRBD2 might be the D (5 bases). The starting material was peripheral blood, obtained on day 0 of AZD1222 vaccination. The chain's CDR3 is CASTTRGDPWYEQYF. The CDR3 region has the DNA TGTGCCAGCACCACCCGGGGAGACCCGTGGTACGAGCAGTACTTC.